This TCR beta chain emerged from a study of T cell responses to AZD1222 COVID-19 vaccine. Overall study findings and caveats: Spike-wide vaccine-associated CD4 TCRs dominated at 160-218 and 743-854. Repertoires were sampled only after the peak T cell response.

As concerns this clone: What it recognizes is unknown.

The repertoire was sequenced with immunoSEQ multiplex PCR; TCRdb's copy has only in-frame clones and lacks some. Among 85,000 to 110,000 clones listed, approximately 88% were seen once. Sequences were derived from peripheral blood, sampled on day 0 of AZD1222 vaccination. The source of this sequence is an adult in good health.

The CDR3 here is CATSDLLVNEQFF. The CDR3 region has the DNA TGTGCCACCAGTGATTTATTAGTGAATGAGCAGTTCTTC. The chain combines TRBV24-1 with TRBJ2-1; D remains unclear. The V end lost 1 base, the J end lost 7 bases, and 7 bases lay between the germline ends. This CDR3 contains 13 residues. Germline-derived CDR1 and CDR2 are KGHDR and SFDVKD.